Given below is one TCR delta chain in context. The protein that TCRdb holds for this DNA derives from a much larger clone and differs from the translated DNA at residue 19, which likely indicates a read error; the protein shown here is translated from the DNA. TCRdb re-analyzed the multiplex PCR reads via CATT. The sample has roughly 1,400 delta-chain clones, 1.9% seen once. This specimen comes from a study of gamma delta lymphoproliferative disorders and STAT genes. The receptor sequences were amplified from genomic DNA of peripheral blood mononuclear cells. The CDR3 runs 20 residues. Germline CDR1 is GEAIGNYY and CDR2 is EKD.

This chain uses TRDV2 with TRDJ1, with 8 bases aligning to TRDD3. This sequence was found in a human donor in good health. The sequencing input was blood. As DNA, the CDR3 is TGTGCCTGTGAAACACTACCCCAGGTGGGGGATTTATCGATGGAGGATAAACTCACCTTT. Amino acid sequence: CACETLPQVGDLSMEDKLTF.